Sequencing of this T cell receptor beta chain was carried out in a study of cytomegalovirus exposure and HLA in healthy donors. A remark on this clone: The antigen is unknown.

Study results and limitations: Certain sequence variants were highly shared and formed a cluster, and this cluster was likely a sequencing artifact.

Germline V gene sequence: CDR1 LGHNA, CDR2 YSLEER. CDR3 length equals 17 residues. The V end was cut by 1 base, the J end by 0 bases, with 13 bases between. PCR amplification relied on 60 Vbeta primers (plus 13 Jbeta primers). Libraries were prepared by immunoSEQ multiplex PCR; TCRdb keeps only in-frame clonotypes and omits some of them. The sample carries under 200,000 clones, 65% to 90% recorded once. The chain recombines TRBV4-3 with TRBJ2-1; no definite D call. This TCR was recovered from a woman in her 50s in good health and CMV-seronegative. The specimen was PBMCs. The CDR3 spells CASSQAASRSSYNEQFF. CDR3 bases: TGCGCCAGCAGCCAAGCTGCGAGCCGGAGCTCCTACAATGAGCAGTTCTTC.